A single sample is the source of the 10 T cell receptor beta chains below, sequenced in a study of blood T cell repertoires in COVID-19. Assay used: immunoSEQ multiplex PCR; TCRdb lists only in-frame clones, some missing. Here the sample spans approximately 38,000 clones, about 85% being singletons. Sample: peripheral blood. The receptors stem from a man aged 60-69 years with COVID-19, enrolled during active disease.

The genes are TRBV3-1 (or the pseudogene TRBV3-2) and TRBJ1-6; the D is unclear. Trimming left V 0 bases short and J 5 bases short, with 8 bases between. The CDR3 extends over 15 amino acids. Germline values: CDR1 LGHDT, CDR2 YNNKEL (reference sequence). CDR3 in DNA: TGTGCCAGCAGCCAAGAGGCCACCGATAATTCACCCCTCCACTTT. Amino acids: CASSQEATDNSPLHF.

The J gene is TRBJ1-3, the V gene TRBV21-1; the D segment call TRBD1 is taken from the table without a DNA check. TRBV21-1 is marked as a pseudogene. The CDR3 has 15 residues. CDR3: CASSTRGSAGNTIYF. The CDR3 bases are TGTGCCAGCAGCACCAGGGGATCAGCTGGAAACACCATATATTTT.

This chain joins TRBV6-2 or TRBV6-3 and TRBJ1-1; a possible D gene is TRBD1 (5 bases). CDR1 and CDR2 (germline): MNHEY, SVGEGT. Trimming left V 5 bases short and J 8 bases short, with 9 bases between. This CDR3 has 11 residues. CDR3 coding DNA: TGTGCCAGCAGTCCGAGACAGGAAGCTTTCTTT. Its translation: CASSPRQEAFF.

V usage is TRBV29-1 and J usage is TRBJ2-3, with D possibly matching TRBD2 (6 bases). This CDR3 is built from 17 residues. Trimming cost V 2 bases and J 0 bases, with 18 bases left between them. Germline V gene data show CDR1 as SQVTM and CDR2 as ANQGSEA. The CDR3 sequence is CSVEFQAGRASTDTQYF. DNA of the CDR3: TGCAGCGTTGAATTTCAAGCGGGCAGGGCCAGCACAGATACGCAGTATTTT.

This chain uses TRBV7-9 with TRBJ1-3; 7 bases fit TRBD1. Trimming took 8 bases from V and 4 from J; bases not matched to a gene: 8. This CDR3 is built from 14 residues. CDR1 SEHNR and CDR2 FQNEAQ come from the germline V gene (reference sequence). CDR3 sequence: CASSRDSEGNTIYF. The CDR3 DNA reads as TGTGCCAGCTCAAGGGACAGCGAAGGAAACACCATATATTTT.

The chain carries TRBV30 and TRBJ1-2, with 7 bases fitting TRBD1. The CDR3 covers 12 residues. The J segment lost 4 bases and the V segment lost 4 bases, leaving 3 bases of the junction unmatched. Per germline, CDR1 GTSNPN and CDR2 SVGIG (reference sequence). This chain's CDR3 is CAWTDRVYGYTF. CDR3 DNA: TGTGCCTGGACCGACAGGGTCTATGGCTACACCTTC.

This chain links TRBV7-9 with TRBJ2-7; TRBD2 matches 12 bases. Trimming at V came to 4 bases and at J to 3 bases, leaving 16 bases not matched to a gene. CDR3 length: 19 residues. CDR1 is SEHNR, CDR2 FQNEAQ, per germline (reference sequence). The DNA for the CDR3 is TGTGCCAGCAGCTGGCGACTAGCGGGAGAACATGGTTTTTACTACGAGCAGTACTTC. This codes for CASSWRLAGEHGFYYEQYF.

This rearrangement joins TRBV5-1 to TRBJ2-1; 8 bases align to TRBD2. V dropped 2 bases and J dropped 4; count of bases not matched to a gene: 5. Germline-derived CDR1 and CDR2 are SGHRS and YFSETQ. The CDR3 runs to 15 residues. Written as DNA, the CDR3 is TGCGCCAGCAGCTTTGGTACTAGCGGATACAATGAGCAGTTCTTC. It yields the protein CASSFGTSGYNEQFF.

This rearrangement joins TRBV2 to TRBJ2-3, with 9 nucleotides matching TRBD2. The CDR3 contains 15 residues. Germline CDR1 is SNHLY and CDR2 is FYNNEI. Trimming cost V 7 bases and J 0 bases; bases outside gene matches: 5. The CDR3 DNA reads TGTGCCAGCAATGGACTAGCGACTAGCACAGATACGCAGTATTTT. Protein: CASNGLATSTDTQYF.

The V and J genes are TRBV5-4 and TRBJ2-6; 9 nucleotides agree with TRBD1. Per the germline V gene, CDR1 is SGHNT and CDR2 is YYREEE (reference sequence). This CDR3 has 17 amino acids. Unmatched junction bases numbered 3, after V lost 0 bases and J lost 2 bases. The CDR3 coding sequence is TGTGCCAGCAGCTTGGGGACAGGGGCTACTGGGGCCAACGTCCTGACTTTC. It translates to CASSLGTGATGANVLTF.